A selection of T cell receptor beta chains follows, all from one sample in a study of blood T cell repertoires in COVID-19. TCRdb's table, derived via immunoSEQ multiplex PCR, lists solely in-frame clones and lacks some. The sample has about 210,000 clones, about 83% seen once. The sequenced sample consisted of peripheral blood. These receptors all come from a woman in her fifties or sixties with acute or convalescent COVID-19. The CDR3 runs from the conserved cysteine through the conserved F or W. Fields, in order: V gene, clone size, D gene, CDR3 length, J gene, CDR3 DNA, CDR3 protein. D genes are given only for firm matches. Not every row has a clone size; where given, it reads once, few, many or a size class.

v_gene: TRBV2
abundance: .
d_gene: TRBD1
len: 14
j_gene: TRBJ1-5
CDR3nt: TGTGCCAGCAGCCCCGGGACAGGTGGAATGGGGGAGCATTTT
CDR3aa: CASSPGTGGMGEHF

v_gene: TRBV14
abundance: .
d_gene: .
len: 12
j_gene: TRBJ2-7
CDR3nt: TGTGCCAGCAGCCCAAAAGGGGCCGAGCAGTACTTC
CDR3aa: CASSPKGAEQYF

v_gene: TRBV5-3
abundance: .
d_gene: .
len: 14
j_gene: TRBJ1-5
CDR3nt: TGTGCCAGAAGCTTGGATAGTAGATGCCAGCCCCAGCATTTT
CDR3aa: CARSLDSRCQPQHF

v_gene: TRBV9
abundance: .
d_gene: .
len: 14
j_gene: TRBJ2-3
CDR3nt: TGTGCCAGCAGCGTAGAAACGAGTACAGATACGCAGTATTTT
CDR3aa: CASSVETSTDTQYF

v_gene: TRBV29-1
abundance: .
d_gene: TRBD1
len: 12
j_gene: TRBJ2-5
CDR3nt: TGCAGCGTCGGGGACAGGGCTGAGACCCAGTACTTC
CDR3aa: CSVGDRAETQYF

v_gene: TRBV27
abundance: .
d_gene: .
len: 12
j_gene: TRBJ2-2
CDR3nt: TGTGCCAGCAGCAAAAACACCGGGGAGCTGTTTTTT
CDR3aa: CASSKNTGELFF

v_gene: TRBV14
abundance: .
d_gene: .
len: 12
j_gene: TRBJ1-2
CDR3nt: TGTGCCAGCAGCATGCAGGGGTATGGCTACACCTTC
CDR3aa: CASSMQGYGYTF

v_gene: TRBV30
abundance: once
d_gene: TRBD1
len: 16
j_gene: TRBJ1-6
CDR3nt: TGTGCCTGGAGTGTAGGGACAGGGGTGTTTAATTCACCCCTCCACTTT
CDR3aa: CAWSVGTGVFNSPLHF

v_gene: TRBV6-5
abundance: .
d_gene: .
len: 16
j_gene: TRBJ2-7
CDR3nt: TGTGCCAGCAGTTATTTCCCTAGCCAACTATACTACGAGCAGTACTTC
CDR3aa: CASSYFPSQLYYEQYF

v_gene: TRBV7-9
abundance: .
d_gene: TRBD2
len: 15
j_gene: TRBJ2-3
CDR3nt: TGTGCCAGCAGCCCCCCCGAGGAAGCGGGAGCTACGCAGTATTTT
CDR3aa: CASSPPEEAGATQYF

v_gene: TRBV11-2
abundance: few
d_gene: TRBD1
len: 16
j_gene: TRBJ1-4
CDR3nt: TGTGCCAGCAGCCCCCCGGGGGACAGGGGGTTGGAAAAACTGTTTTTT
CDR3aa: CASSPPGDRGLEKLFF

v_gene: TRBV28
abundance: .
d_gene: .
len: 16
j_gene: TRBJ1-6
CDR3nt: TGTGCCAGCAGTTCATGGGGGCGCGCCTATAATTCACCCCTCCACTTT
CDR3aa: CASSSWGRAYNSPLHF